These 2 T cell receptor beta chains originate from one sample sequenced in a study of T cell responses to AZD1222 COVID-19 vaccine. Clones were sequenced by immunoSEQ multiplex PCR, and TCRdb holds only the in-frame ones, with some missing. The data contain about 170,000 clones, 90% to 95% of them seen just once; the ten biggest clones take up around 3%. This specimen consisted of peripheral blood, obtained on day 0 of AZD1222 vaccination. These TCRs come from an adult in good health.

This clone occurred once. CDR3: CASSARQGAIEQFF. In nucleotides, the CDR3 is TGTGCCAGCAGCGCCAGACAGGGGGCGATTGAGCAGTTCTTC. V and J are TRBV11-2 and TRBJ2-1; 10 bases align to TRBD1. The CDR3 consists of 14 residues. Germline CDR1 is SGHAT and CDR2 is FQNNGV. V lost 5 bases to trimming and J lost 9 bases; unmatched junction nucleotides: 7.

A single count supports this clone. The J gene is TRBJ2-7, the V gene TRBV7-6, with a tentative D call TRBD2 (6 bases). The CDR3 extends over 13 amino acids. Trimming cost V 4 bases and J 7 bases, with 14 bases left between them. The germline CDR1 and CDR2 sequences are SGHVS and FNYEAQ. CDR3 sequence reads: CASSYPEGGEQYF. CDR3 sequence (DNA): TGTGCCAGCAGCTACCCGGAGGGCGGAGAGCAGTACTTC. Full variable domain (rest looked up from reference TRBV7-6 and TRBJ2-7): GAGVSQSPRYKVTKRGQDVALRCDPISGHVSLYWYRQALGQGPEFLTYFNYEAQQDKSGLPNDRFSAERPEGSISTLTIQRTEQRDSAMYRCASSYPEGGEQYFGPGTRLTVT.